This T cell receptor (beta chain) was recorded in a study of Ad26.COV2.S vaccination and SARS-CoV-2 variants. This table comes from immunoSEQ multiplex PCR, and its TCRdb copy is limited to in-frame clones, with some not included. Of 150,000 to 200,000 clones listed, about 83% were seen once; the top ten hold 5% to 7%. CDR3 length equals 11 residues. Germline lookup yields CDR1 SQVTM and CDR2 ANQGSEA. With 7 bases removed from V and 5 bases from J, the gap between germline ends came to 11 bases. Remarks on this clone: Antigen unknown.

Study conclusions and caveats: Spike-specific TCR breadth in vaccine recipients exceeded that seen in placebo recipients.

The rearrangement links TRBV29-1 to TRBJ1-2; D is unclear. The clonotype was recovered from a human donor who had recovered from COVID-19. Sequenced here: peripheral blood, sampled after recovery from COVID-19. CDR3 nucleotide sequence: TGCAGCGCCTATGAAGGATATGGCTACACCTTC. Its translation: CSAYEGYGYTF.